This TCR beta chain derives from a study of blood T cell repertoires in COVID-19. Looking at the study overall: COVID-19 samples from acute and convalescent phases originated in the United States, Italy and Spain.

Participant age was roughly 18 to 89 years, and participants resided in about two dozen US areas. Germline lookup yields CDR1 SGHTA and CDR2 FQGNSA. CDR3 length: 14 residues. Germline trimming cut 4 bases from V and 3 bases from J; bases unmatched to any gene: 5. The authors' processing: For nucleated cells, counts were estimated from reference gene primer amplification. TCRdb's table, derived via immunoSEQ multiplex PCR, lists solely in-frame clones and lacks some. V, J and clone size derive from that table, while D and trimming were established from the DNA sequence. The sample records more than 300,000 clones, around 87% being singletons.

This sequence joins TRBV7-2 and TRBJ1-2; TRBD1 matches at 7 bases. The TCR comes from a man between 40 and 49 years old in a cohort exposed to, infected with or recovered from COVID-19 (not recorded which). Sequencing was carried out using PBMCs or T cells enriched from blood (not recorded which). In nucleotides, the CDR3 is TGTGCCAGCAGCTCCTCAGGGGGAGACTATGGCTACACCTTC. Protein: CASSSSGGDYGYTF.